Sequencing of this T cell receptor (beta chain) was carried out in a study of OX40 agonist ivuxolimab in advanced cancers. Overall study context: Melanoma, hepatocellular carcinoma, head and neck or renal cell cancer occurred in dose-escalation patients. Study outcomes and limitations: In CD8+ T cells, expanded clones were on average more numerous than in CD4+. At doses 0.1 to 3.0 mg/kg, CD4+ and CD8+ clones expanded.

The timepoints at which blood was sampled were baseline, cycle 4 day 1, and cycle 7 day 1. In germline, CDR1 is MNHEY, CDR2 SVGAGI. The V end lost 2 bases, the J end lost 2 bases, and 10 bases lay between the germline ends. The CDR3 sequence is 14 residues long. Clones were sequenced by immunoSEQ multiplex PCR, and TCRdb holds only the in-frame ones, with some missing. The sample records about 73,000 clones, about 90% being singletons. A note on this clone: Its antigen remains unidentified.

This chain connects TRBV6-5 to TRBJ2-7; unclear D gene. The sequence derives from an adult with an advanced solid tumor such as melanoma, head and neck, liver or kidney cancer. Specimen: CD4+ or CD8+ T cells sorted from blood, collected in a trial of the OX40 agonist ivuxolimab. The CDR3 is CASSYNKAAYEQYF. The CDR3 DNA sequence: TGTGCCAGCAGTTACAACAAGGCGGCCTACGAGCAGTACTTC.